This record covers a single T cell receptor (beta chain). This sample stems from a study of shared clonotypes between healthy human individuals. Naive CD8 cells lacked CD45RO and underwent positive selection for CCR7, leaving out terminally differentiated effector memory CD45RA+ cells. The repertoire was sequenced with immunoSEQ multiplex PCR; TCRdb's copy has only in-frame clones and lacks some. In the table there are 2 million to 2.5 million clones, roughly 95% of which are singletons. The CDR3 runs to 16 residues. The junction had 10 bases not matched to a gene; V was cut back by 3 bases and J by 5 bases. Per germline, CDR1 MGHRA and CDR2 YSYEKL.

Sequenced: naive CD8+ T cells sorted from blood. The rearrangement links TRBV4-1 to TRBJ1-1, with TRBD1 matching over 9 bases. This sequence originates from a man between 18 and 29 years old in good health. The CDR3 here is CASSQDSSDRGTEAFF. The DNA for the CDR3 is TGCGCCAGCAGCCAGGACAGTAGTGACAGGGGGACTGAAGCTTTCTTT.